One sample yielded the 30 T cell receptor beta chains listed below, sequenced in a study of breast tumors, draining lymph nodes, adjacent tissues (dated by TCRdb to the mid-2010s). The method behind the library was multiplex PCR. The sequencing machine was an Illumina HiSeq 2000. The public sequencing data were trimmed at Q25 with fastp and processed into clonotypes with MiXCR by TCRdb, which kept only in-frame beta chains. Each record represents a unique CDR3 protein, reported with the most common genes and DNA among its rows. This sample is represented by fewer than 250,000 distinct CDR3 sequences; roughly 30% of them were singletons. The top ten clones comprise approximately 1.4% of the sample. Lymph node samples came from the axillary draining lymph nodes of breast cancer patients. The material sequenced was axillary lymph node tissue. These TCRs come from a female donor with breast cancer. Some clones in this sample may be carry-over from other donors' samples.

This clonotype was found many times. V gene TRBV28 combines with J gene TRBJ1-2; D possibly corresponds to TRBD1 (6 bases). Germline-derived CDR1 and CDR2 are MDHEN and SYDVKM. Trimming cost V 2 bases and J 4 bases, with 11 bases left between them. The CDR3 sequence is 14 residues long. The CDR3 reads CASSLTGWSYGYTF. As DNA, the CDR3 is TGTGCCAGCAGTTTAACAGGGTGGAGCTATGGCTACACCTTC.

The sample holds many counts of this clonotype. J is TRBJ2-1 and V is TRBV20-1; D is unclear. There are 11 residues in the CDR3. Trimming took off 1 base at V and 6 bases at J, with 4 bases between the two ends. CDR1 and CDR2 (germline): DFQATT, SNEGSKA (reference sequence). CDR3 residues: CSARAFNEQFF. The CDR3 region has the DNA TGCAGTGCTAGAGCCTTCAATGAGCAGTTCTTC.

This chain links TRBV20-1 with TRBJ2-7, with TRBD1 as a possible D gene (7 bases). This CDR3 has 12 residues. Germline CDR1 and CDR2: DFQATT and SNEGSKA (reference sequence). Trimming shortened V by 2 bases and J by 6 bases, and 11 bases separated the two germline ends. CDR3: CSARQGGGEQYF. Written as DNA, the CDR3 is TGCAGTGCTAGACAGGGGGGAGGCGAGCAGTACTTC.

This clonotype has at least ten counts. CDR3 region: CSARDSGTHYEQYF. The CDR3 bases are TGCAGTGCTAGAGATAGCGGGACACACTACGAGCAGTACTTC. The V and J genes are TRBV20-1 and TRBJ2-7; 8 bases match TRBD2. The CDR3 contains 14 residues. With V trimmed by 0 bases and J by 3 bases, 4 bases remained unmatched. Germline values: CDR1 DFQATT, CDR2 SNEGSKA (reference sequence).

The chain carries TRBV6-5 and TRBJ2-7; 13 nucleotides agree with TRBD2. The trim removed 6 bases at V and 0 bases at J, leaving 2 bases unmatched. CDR1 is MNHEY, CDR2 SVGAGI, per germline. The CDR3 consists of 15 residues. CDR3 nucleotide sequence: TGTGCCAGCAGACTAGCGGGAGGGCCCTCCTACGAGCAGTACTTC. The encoded protein is CASRLAGGPSYEQYF.

The chain joins TRBV19 to TRBJ1-1; possibly TRBD1 for D (5 bases). This CDR3 region has 14 residues. Deletions cut 6 bases from V and 0 bases from J, with 11 bases between. Looked up from germline, CDR1 is LNHDA and CDR2 is SQIVND (reference sequence). The DNA of the CDR3 is TGTGCCAGTAGAGAGGGGCCCATGAACACTGAAGCTTTCTTT. It encodes CASREGPMNTEAFF.

In its sample, this clonotype was seen many times. The chain has TRBV20-1 and TRBJ2-7; possible D gene TRBD2, 5 bases. V was shortened by 5 bases and J by 7 bases, with 12 bases between the two germline ends. Germline loops: CDR1 DFQATT, CDR2 SNEGSKA (reference sequence). This CDR3 comprises 11 residues. The CDR3 is CSAGLAREQYF. In DNA form, the CDR3 reads TGCAGTGCTGGACTTGCTCGGGAGCAGTACTTC.

Note on this clonotype: Being one base from a much bigger clone, this may be a read error. The J gene is TRBJ1-6, the V gene TRBV6-4; D remains unclear. Looked up from germline, CDR1 is MRHNA and CDR2 is SNTAGT. The CDR3 runs 10 residues. Here the CDR3 reads CASSAPPGPF. The CDR3 bases are TGTGCCAGCAGTGCCCCCCCAGGACCCTTT.

Points on this clonotype: A much larger clone differs from this one at a single base, so this may be a read error. The V gene is TRBV5-4, the J gene TRBJ1-3; D unresolved. CDR3 size: 14 residues. Per the germline V gene, CDR1 is SGHNT and CDR2 is YYREEE (reference sequence). The CDR3 coding sequence is TGTGCCAGCAGGGACGACCTTCCGGGAAACACCATACATTTT. It codes for CASRDDLPGNTIHF.

This clonotype was detected ten times or more. The chain has TRBV5-4 and TRBJ2-3; a weak D match, TRBD1 (7 bases). Trimming stripped 4 bases from V and 4 bases from J, with 13 bases between. The CDR3 is 14 amino acids. Germline CDR1 and CDR2: SGHNT and YYREEE (reference sequence). DNA for the CDR3: TGTGCCAGCAGCGCGGGACAGATCCCAGATACGCAGTATTTT. It yields the protein CASSAGQIPDTQYF.

The J gene is TRBJ2-5, the V gene TRBV3-1, with 8 bases lining up with TRBD2. CDR1 and CDR2 (germline): LGHDT, YNNKEL (reference sequence). Trimming cost V 6 bases and J 7 bases; bases outside gene matches: 10. The CDR3 runs to 14 residues. As DNA, the CDR3 is TGTGCCAGCAGTCCAAGTAGCGGGGCCGGGACCCAGTACTTC. This encodes CASSPSSGAGTQYF.

This clonotype has more than one count but fewer than ten. V is TRBV28 and J is TRBJ1-2, with a possible D match to TRBD1 (6 bases). The V gene lost 7 bases and the J gene lost 7 bases, with 25 bases spanning the gap. The germline CDR1 and CDR2 sequences are MDHEN and SYDVKM. This CDR3 is 16 amino acids long. The CDR3 here is CASMGADMAGRFGYTF. DNA for the CDR3: TGTGCCAGCATGGGGGCCGATATGGCAGGGCGGTTTGGCTACACCTTC.

This clonotype appeared many times. The V call is TRBV10-3, the J call TRBJ2-7; 9 positions match TRBD2. This CDR3 spans 14 amino acids. V gave up 3 bases and J gave up 9 bases; unmatched junction bases: 9. The germline V gene has CDR1 ENHRY and CDR2 SYGVKD. CDR3 coding DNA: TGTGCCATCAGTGAAGAGGGACTAGCAGGCGGGCAGTACTTC. Its protein is CAISEEGLAGGQYF.

This clonotype has ten or more counts. The chain carries TRBV6-1 and TRBJ2-5; 7 positions match TRBD2. Germline assignment: CDR1 MNHNS and CDR2 SASEGT. The CDR3 sequence is 13 residues long. V trimming: 4 bases; J trimming: 5 bases; junction bases outside the gene matches: 4. CDR3 sequence reads: CASSAGGRETQYF. The CDR3, as DNA: TGTGCCAGCAGTGCGGGGGGACGTGAGACCCAGTACTTC.

Many counts were recorded for this clonotype. J is TRBJ2-3 and V is TRBV7-2; 10 bases are a match to TRBD2. Germline CDR1 SGHTA, CDR2 FQGNSA. CDR3 length: 16 amino acids. The V segment lost 4 bases and the J segment 2 bases; nucleotides outside the gene matches: 6. The DNA of the CDR3 is TGTGCCAGCAGCTCCAGGACTAGCGGCTTCACAGATACGCAGTATTTT. This translates into CASSSRTSGFTDTQYF.

There are many counts of this clonotype. This sequence joins TRBV4-1 and TRBJ2-5, with D possibly being TRBD2 (6 bases). Per the germline V gene, CDR1 is MGHRA and CDR2 is YSYEKL. Trimming left V 1 base short and J 5 bases short, with 14 bases between. CDR3 length: 15 residues. This chain's CDR3 is CASSQVPSVGETQYF. CDR3 in DNA: TGCGCCAGCAGCCAAGTGCCTAGCGTGGGGGAGACCCAGTACTTC.

The rearrangement links TRBV24-1 to TRBJ2-3, with 11 bases lining up with TRBD2. The CDR3 totals 16 residues. J was trimmed by 3 bases and V by 9 bases; bases with no gene match: 10. Germline CDR1 KGHDR, CDR2 SFDVKD. Here the CDR3 DNA reads TGTGCCACCGAGTATAGCGGGAGGGCCGAAACAGATACGCAGTATTTT. It encodes CATEYSGRAETDTQYF.

The V gene is TRBV2, the J gene TRBJ1-1, with D tentatively TRBD1 (6 bases). This CDR3 has 13 amino acids. The germline V gene encodes CDR1 SNHLY and CDR2 FYNNEI. V was pared by 6 bases and J by 5 bases, with 13 bases between. CDR3 in amino acids: CASSQNRVTEAFF. The DNA of the CDR3 is TGTGCCAGCAGCCAAAACAGGGTTACTGAAGCTTTCTTT.

This clonotype was seen ten or more times. This sequence joins TRBV5-1 and TRBJ1-4; 7 nucleotides match TRBD1. Germline V gene data show CDR1 as SGHRS and CDR2 as YFSETQ. CDR3 length equals 15 residues. V trimming: 4 bases; J trimming: 5 bases; junction bases outside the gene matches: 8. The DNA for the CDR3 is TGCGCCAGCAGCCAGTTACAGGGGAGGAATGAAAAACTGTTTTTT. The encoded protein is CASSQLQGRNEKLFF.

The rearrangement uses TRBV29-1 and TRBJ1-2; D is uncertain. Germline V gene lookup returns CDR1 SQVTM and CDR2 ANQGSEA. This CDR3 spans 12 amino acids. The CDR3 bases are TGCCAGCTCACCCGACATTGCTATGGCTACACCTTC. Translated, it gives CQLTRHCYGYTF.

This clonotype was found many times. The chain recombines TRBV29-1 with TRBJ2-2; D unclear. Germline CDR1 and CDR2: SQVTM and ANQGSEA. The CDR3 totals 12 residues. Trimming left V 7 bases short and J 3 bases short, with 9 bases between. CDR3 coding DNA: TGCAGCGCGCTGACCCACACCGGGGAGCTGTTTTTT. This translates into CSALTHTGELFF.

This clonotype was detected ten times or more. The chain has TRBV6-6 and TRBJ1-4; the D gene is possibly TRBD1 (5 bases). Trimming pared 5 bases from V and 3 bases from J, leaving 13 bases between. CDR3 length: 15 residues. Germline V gene data show CDR1 as MNHNY and CDR2 as SVGAGI (reference sequence). The CDR3 bases are TGTGCCAGCAGTCACGGGGGGGGTGCTAATGAAAAACTGTTTTTT. This encodes CASSHGGGANEKLFF.

At least ten counts were recorded for this clonotype. V is TRBV6-5 and J is TRBJ2-6; a possible D gene is TRBD2 (5 bases). V was cut by 6 bases and J by 0 bases, with 9 bases left in between. Germline CDR1 and CDR2: MNHEY and SVGAGI. The CDR3 covers 15 residues. The CDR3 DNA reads TGTGCCAGCAGACTAGGGAGCTCTGGGGCCAACGTCCTGACTTTC. It specifies CASRLGSSGANVLTF.

The V gene is TRBV3-1, the J gene TRBJ1-2; 11 bases agree with TRBD1. Unmatched junction bases numbered 13, after V lost 5 bases and J lost 2 bases. Germline loops: CDR1 LGHDT, CDR2 YNNKEL (reference sequence). The CDR3 has 18 amino acids. This CDR3 is CASSSRPGQGDGNYGYTF. Here the CDR3 DNA reads TGTGCCAGCAGCTCTCGCCCGGGACAGGGGGATGGGAACTATGGCTACACCTTC.

In this sample, this clonotype turned up many times. The chain combines TRBV4-2 with TRBJ2-7; 7 nucleotides agree with TRBD2. Trimming cost V 0 bases and J 1 base; bases outside gene matches: 0. This CDR3 region has 14 residues. Germline lookup yields CDR1 LGHNA and CDR2 YNFKEQ. CDR3: CASSQDGRSYEQYF. CDR3 DNA: TGTGCCAGCAGCCAAGACGGGAGGTCCTACGAGCAGTACTTC.

This clonotype was observed many times. Its ends do not fully match the called genes, so a read error is possible. This rearrangement joins TRBV20-1 to TRBJ2-5, with D perhaps TRBD2 (5 bases). In germline, CDR1 is DFQATT, CDR2 SNEGSKA (reference sequence). This CDR3 contains 11 residues. CDR3 sequence: CSASPAETQSF. Written as DNA, the CDR3 is TGCAGTGCTAGCCCAGCGGAGACCCAGTCCTTC.

The chain uses TRBV10-3 and TRBJ1-1; 10 bases match TRBD1. V trimming: 8 bases; J trimming: 2 bases; junction bases outside the gene matches: 2. This CDR3 comprises 13 residues. CDR1 is ENHRY, CDR2 SYGVKD, per germline. CDR3 region: CAIGTGANTEAFF. In DNA form, the CDR3 reads TGTGCCATCGGGACAGGGGCAAACACTGAAGCTTTCTTT.

The chain uses TRBV15 and TRBJ2-1; weak D call: TRBD1 (5 bases). The V and J ends lost 5 bases and 5 bases respectively, with 13 bases between them. The CDR3 is 14 amino acids. Germline V lookup: CDR1 LNHNV, CDR2 YYDKDF (reference sequence). CDR3 coding DNA: TGTGCCACCAGCCCAACTGGGGCCAACAATGAGCAGTTCTTC. Its translation is CATSPTGANNEQFF. Full variable domain (outside the CDR3, taken from reference TRBV15 and TRBJ2-1): DAMVIQNPRYQVTQFGKPVTLSCSQTLNHNVMYWYQQKSSQAPKLLFHYYDKDFNNEADTPDNFQSRRPNTSFCFLDIRSPGLGDTAMYLCATSPTGANNEQFFGPGTRLTVL.

This clonotype was recorded only once. The chain is built from TRBV2 and TRBJ2-3; tentatively, D is TRBD2 (5 bases). Trimming stripped 6 bases from V and 0 bases from J, with 10 bases between. There are 14 residues in the CDR3. The germline V gene has CDR1 SNHLY and CDR2 FYNNEI. This CDR3 is CASRLSVSTDTQYF. DNA of the CDR3: TGTGCCAGCAGGCTTAGCGTTAGCACAGATACGCAGTATTTT.

In this sample, this clonotype turned up once. The genes are TRBV12-3 or TRBV12-4 and TRBJ2-1, with TRBD2 as a possible D gene (5 bases). Trimming removed 4 bases at V and 12 bases at J, with 28 bases between. The length of the CDR3 is 17 residues. CDR3 sequence reads: CASSSPPWFGSTDTQFF. CDR3 DNA: TGTGCCAGCAGTTCCCCCCCCTGGTTTGGGAGCACAGATACGCAGTTCTTC.